The rows below give T cell receptor beta chains drawn from one sample of a study of stem cell transplantation in POMP-related autoinflammatory disease. Here immunoSEQ multiplex PCR was the method, and the copy in TCRdb shows in-frame clones only, minus some. The sample records some 9,900 clones, 79% being singletons. Material: CD4+ T cells from PBMCs, obtained after stem cell transplantation. Receptors were obtained from a human patient with POMP-related autoinflammation and immune dysregulation (PRAID). T cells may partly derive from the graft donor. Each CDR3 is given with its conserved first and last residue. The D gene is left open where the match is weak. A row's size may be missing; if present it is once, few, many or a size class.

j_call: TRBJ2-7; clone_size: once; d_call: NA; v_call: TRBV5-1; cdr3_nt: TGCGCCAGCACACTCGAGAAGTACAGGGCCCCCTACGAGCAGTACTTC; cdr3_aa: CASTLEKYRAPYEQYF
j_call: TRBJ2-3; clone_size: NA; d_call: TRBD1; v_call: TRBV6-1; cdr3_nt: TGTGCCAGCAGTGAACGGACAGGGCGCACAGATACGCAGTATTTT; cdr3_aa: CASSERTGRTDTQYF
j_call: TRBJ2-7; clone_size: few; d_call: NA; v_call: TRBV27; cdr3_nt: TGTGCCAGCAGTCCCCCCGTGGGGGGAGTAGGGTTTAGCTACGAGCAGTACTTC; cdr3_aa: CASSPPVGGVGFSYEQYF
j_call: TRBJ1-2; clone_size: NA; d_call: NA; v_call: TRBV6-5; cdr3_nt: TGTGCCAGCAGTTACTCGAGGCAGGGGAAACATGGCTACACCTTC; cdr3_aa: CASSYSRQGKHGYTF
j_call: TRBJ1-5; clone_size: few; d_call: TRBD1; v_call: TRBV6-1; cdr3_nt: TGTGCCAGCAGTTGGCGACAGGGGGCCCAGCCCCAGCATTTT; cdr3_aa: CASSWRQGAQPQHF
j_call: TRBJ2-7; clone_size: NA; d_call: TRBD2; v_call: TRBV5-1; cdr3_nt: TGCGCCAGCAGCCTGGGACTAGCGGGAGGGGTGGACGAGCAGTACTTC; cdr3_aa: CASSLGLAGGVDEQYF
j_call: TRBJ2-7; clone_size: NA; d_call: NA; v_call: TRBV18; cdr3_nt: TGTGCCAGCTCACCGGGCAGCTACGAGCAGTACTTC; cdr3_aa: CASSPGSYEQYF
j_call: TRBJ2-7; clone_size: NA; d_call: NA; v_call: TRBV5-1; cdr3_nt: TGCGCCAGGAAATCCGGGACACACCGTACCACCTACGAGCAGTACTTC; cdr3_aa: CARKSGTHRTTYEQYF
j_call: TRBJ2-5; clone_size: NA; d_call: NA; v_call: TRBV18; cdr3_nt: TGTGCCAGCTCACCGGACCGGCGTCGTGGGACCCAGTACTTC; cdr3_aa: CASSPDRRRGTQYF
j_call: TRBJ2-5; clone_size: once; d_call: NA; v_call: TRBV9; cdr3_nt: TGTGCCAGCAGCGTAGGGGGACGTTCGGGGACCCAGTACTTC; cdr3_aa: CASSVGGRSGTQYF
j_call: TRBJ2-2; clone_size: NA; d_call: NA; v_call: TRBV5-4; cdr3_nt: TGTGCCAGCAGCTTGGGACAGGGAGCGGGCACCGGGGAGCTGTTTTTT; cdr3_aa: CASSLGQGAGTGELFF
j_call: TRBJ2-7; clone_size: once; d_call: TRBD2; v_call: TRBV18; cdr3_nt: TGTGCCAGCTCACCCCTAGCGGGACGAAACGACGAGCAGTACTTC; cdr3_aa: CASSPLAGRNDEQYF
j_call: TRBJ1-5; clone_size: once; d_call: NA; v_call: TRBV19; cdr3_nt: TGTGCCAGTAGTATTGGGCAGAATCAGCCCCAGCATTTT; cdr3_aa: CASSIGQNQPQHF
j_call: TRBJ2-7; clone_size: NA; d_call: TRBD2; v_call: TRBV30; cdr3_nt: TGTGCCTGGAGTTGGACTAGCGGCCCCTACGAGCAGTACTTC; cdr3_aa: CAWSWTSGPYEQYF
j_call: TRBJ1-2; clone_size: NA; d_call: NA; v_call: TRBV29-1; cdr3_nt: TGCAGCGTTGATGCCCGGGACAACTATGGCTACACCTTC; cdr3_aa: CSVDARDNYGYTF
j_call: TRBJ1-5; clone_size: NA; d_call: NA; v_call: TRBV6-5; cdr3_nt: TGTCCCGAGGCCTGTCAGCCCCAGCATTTT; cdr3_aa: CPEACQPQHF
j_call: TRBJ1-6; clone_size: NA; d_call: NA; v_call: TRBV3-1/TRBV3-2; cdr3_nt: TGTGCCAGCAGCCGACAGCGGGGAACTGAGAATAATTCACCCCTCCACTTT; cdr3_aa: CASSRQRGTENNSPLHF
j_call: TRBJ1-6; clone_size: NA; d_call: NA; v_call: TRBV15; cdr3_nt: TGTGCCACCAGCAGAGTACGGGATAATTCACCCCTCCACTTT; cdr3_aa: CATSRVRDNSPLHF
j_call: TRBJ1-4; clone_size: NA; d_call: NA; v_call: TRBV30; cdr3_nt: TGTGCCTGGACAGGGGAGGGCGAAAAACTGTTTTTT; cdr3_aa: CAWTGEGEKLFF
j_call: TRBJ1-4; clone_size: NA; d_call: TRBD1; v_call: TRBV5-1; cdr3_nt: TGCGCCAGCAGCTCACAGGGGCAAATAGGCCGGGACAGTGAAAAACTGTTTTTT; cdr3_aa: CASSSQGQIGRDSEKLFF
j_call: TRBJ2-7; clone_size: few; d_call: TRBD1; v_call: TRBV19; cdr3_nt: TGTGCCAGTAGTAAAGACAGGGTTCTACTCGAGCAGTACTTC; cdr3_aa: CASSKDRVLLEQYF
j_call: TRBJ2-7; clone_size: NA; d_call: TRBD2; v_call: TRBV7-9; cdr3_nt: TGTGCCAGCAGCTATTCGGGAGGGTCCTACGAGCAGTACTTC; cdr3_aa: CASSYSGGSYEQYF
j_call: TRBJ2-2; clone_size: NA; d_call: NA; v_call: TRBV12-3/TRBV12-4; cdr3_nt: TGTGCCAGCAGTTCTCAGGGGACCGGGGAGCTGTTTTTT; cdr3_aa: CASSSQGTGELFF
j_call: TRBJ2-3; clone_size: NA; d_call: NA; v_call: TRBV7-2; cdr3_nt: TGTGCCAGCAGCCGTCTCACAGATACGCAGTATTTT; cdr3_aa: CASSRLTDTQYF
j_call: TRBJ2-7; clone_size: few; d_call: TRBD2; v_call: TRBV27; cdr3_nt: TGTGCCAGCAGTCTATACGGGACTACCCCCTACGAGCAGTACTTC; cdr3_aa: CASSLYGTTPYEQYF
j_call: TRBJ1-5; clone_size: NA; d_call: NA; v_call: TRBV2; cdr3_nt: TGTGCCAGCAGTCAACAGGGTTATCAGCCCCAGCATTTT; cdr3_aa: CASSQQGYQPQHF
j_call: TRBJ1-4; clone_size: NA; d_call: TRBD1; v_call: TRBV7-2; cdr3_nt: TGTGCCAGCAGCTTAGCAACAGGGGCTAATGAAAAACTGTTTTTT; cdr3_aa: CASSLATGANEKLFF
j_call: TRBJ1-5; clone_size: NA; d_call: NA; v_call: TRBV30; cdr3_nt: TGTGCCTGGAGTGTACAACAGGTGGCGGGACAGCCCCAGCATTTT; cdr3_aa: CAWSVQQVAGQPQHF
j_call: TRBJ1-3; clone_size: NA; d_call: NA; v_call: TRBV6-1; cdr3_nt: TGTGCCAGCAGTGAATTCTCGACAGAGAGCTCTGGAAACACCATATATTTT; cdr3_aa: CASSEFSTESSGNTIYF
j_call: TRBJ1-1; clone_size: NA; d_call: NA; v_call: TRBV10-3; cdr3_nt: TGTGCCATCAACCTCGGACGGTCGAACACTGAAGCTTTCTTT; cdr3_aa: CAINLGRSNTEAFF
j_call: TRBJ1-2; clone_size: NA; d_call: TRBD1; v_call: TRBV3-1/TRBV3-2; cdr3_nt: TGTGCCAGCAGCCTGGACAGGGGTGCATTCTCAAACTATGGCTACACCTTC; cdr3_aa: CASSLDRGAFSNYGYTF
j_call: TRBJ2-2; clone_size: NA; d_call: TRBD2; v_call: TRBV6-2/TRBV6-3; cdr3_nt: TGTGCCAGCAGTTACTCTGGACTAGCGGGACGCACCGGGGAGCTGTTTTTT; cdr3_aa: CASSYSGLAGRTGELFF
j_call: TRBJ2-1; clone_size: NA; d_call: TRBD2; v_call: TRBV7-2; cdr3_nt: TGTGCCAGCAGCCCCCGTGGGCGGGAGGGTCTCAATGAGCAGTTCTTC; cdr3_aa: CASSPRGREGLNEQFF
j_call: TRBJ2-3; clone_size: NA; d_call: TRBD2; v_call: TRBV7-2; cdr3_nt: TGTGCCAGCAGCTTTAGCGGGAGGATCACAGATACGCAGTATTTT; cdr3_aa: CASSFSGRITDTQYF